A selection of T cell receptor beta chains follows, all from one sample in a study of blood T cell repertoires in COVID-19. Sequencing used immunoSEQ multiplex PCR; TCRdb keeps in-frame clones, though not all of them. The table lists 120,000 to 150,000 clones, roughly 90% of them singletons. Sequenced material: peripheral blood. These receptors were taken from a human donor with COVID-19, enrolled during active disease. The donor label of this sample is uncertain. The CDR3 runs from the conserved cysteine through the conserved F or W. The D gene is left open where the match is weak. The size entry is marked missing in some rows and otherwise reads once, few, many or a size class.

d_gene	abundance	v_gene	j_gene	CDR3aa	CDR3nt
TRBD2	NA	TRBV5-1	TRBJ2-3	CASSGGTSGFRTDTQYF	TGCGCCAGCAGTGGTGGGACTAGCGGGTTTCGCACAGATACGCAGTATTTT
NA	NA	TRBV6-5	TRBJ1-2	CASSYSDSLGGYTF	TGTGCCAGCAGTTACTCGGACTCATTGGGCGGCTACACCTTC
TRBD2	NA	TRBV7-3	TRBJ2-5	CASSTTSGGTQYF	TGTGCCAGCAGCACGACTAGCGGGGGGACCCAGTACTTC
NA	NA	TRBV28	TRBJ1-1	CASREDRTEAFF	TGTGCCAGCAGGGAGGATAGGACTGAAGCTTTCTTT
TRBD2	NA	TRBV10-2	TRBJ2-5	CASSESWERGASETQYF	TGCGCCAGCAGTGAGTCATGGGAGCGGGGGGCCTCAGAGACCCAGTACTTC
NA	NA	TRBV4-2	TRBJ2-3	CASSQDFSGVSTDTQYF	TGTGCCAGCAGCCAAGATTTTTCCGGGGTTAGCACAGATACGCAGTATTTT
NA	NA	TRBV10-3	TRBJ2-7	CAISPGLGEEGEQYF	TGTGCCATCTCACCCGGGTTAGGGGAGGAAGGGGAGCAGTACTTC
NA	NA	TRBV11-2	TRBJ2-3	CASSSNSISNTDTQYF	TGTGCCAGCAGCTCGAACAGCATCTCGAACACAGATACGCAGTATTTT
NA	once	TRBV19	TRBJ2-6	CASSIYRYSGANVLTF	TGTGCCAGTAGTATCTACAGGTACTCTGGGGCCAACGTCCTGACTTTC
NA	NA	TRBV19	TRBJ1-4	CASSIVPQATNEKLFF	TGTGCCAGTAGTATAGTCCCCCAGGCAACTAATGAAAAACTGTTTTTT
NA	NA	TRBV3-1/TRBV3-2	TRBJ2-7	CASSRSRVHEQYF	TGTGCCAGCAGCCGCAGCAGGGTCCACGAGCAGTACTTC
NA	few	TRBV5-5	TRBJ1-6	CASSLGQTPVDSPLHF	TGTGCCAGCAGCTTGGGACAAACGCCCGTTGATTCACCCCTCCACTTT
NA	NA	TRBV5-1	TRBJ1-4	CASSLRGFREKLFF	TGCGCCAGCAGCTTGAGAGGGTTTAGAGAAAAACTGTTTTTT
TRBD2	once	TRBV7-8	TRBJ2-2	CASRLLSGRLNTGELFF	TGTGCCAGCAGGCTTTTAAGCGGGAGGCTGAACACCGGGGAGCTGTTTTTT
NA	NA	TRBV18	TRBJ2-3	CASTARVADTQYF	TGTGCCAGCACAGCCAGGGTGGCAGATACGCAGTATTTT
TRBD1	NA	TRBV3-1/TRBV3-2	TRBJ1-1	CASSRGAGGPEAFF	TGTGCCAGCAGCCGTGGGGCAGGGGGTCCTGAAGCTTTCTTT
TRBD1	NA	TRBV6-5	TRBJ1-4	CASSYSRSDRVFF	TGTGCCAGCAGTTACTCGAGGTCGGACAGGGTGTTTTTT
TRBD2	NA	TRBV3-1/TRBV3-2	TRBJ2-3	CASSQGAGGSTDTQYF	TGTGCCAGCAGCCAAGGGGCGGGGGGGAGCACAGATACGCAGTATTTT
NA	NA	TRBV28	TRBJ2-3	CASRAATDTQYF	TGTGCCAGCAGAGCCGCCACAGATACGCAGTATTTT
TRBD1	NA	TRBV9	TRBJ1-1	CASSPTGGTEAFF	TGTGCCAGCAGCCCAACAGGGGGTACTGAAGCTTTCTTT
TRBD1	NA	TRBV2	TRBJ1-5	CASRTTTGKSNQPQHF	TGTGCCAGCAGAACCACGACAGGGAAGAGCAATCAGCCCCAGCATTTT
TRBD1	NA	TRBV11-2	TRBJ2-5	CASSYRQGASVETQYF	TGTGCCAGCAGCTACCGACAGGGGGCGAGTGTGGAGACCCAGTACTTC
NA	NA	TRBV1	TRBJ2-6	CTSGGQGPSGANVLTF	TGCACCAGCGGAGGACAGGGTCCCTCTGGGGCCAACGTCCTGACTTTC
NA	NA	TRBV6-5	TRBJ1-5	CASSYSGDLVEPQHF	TGTGCCAGCAGTTACTCAGGGGACTTAGTTGAGCCCCAGCATTTT
TRBD2	NA	TRBV19	TRBJ2-7	CASSIFSGGTYEQYF	TGTGCCAGTAGTATCTTTAGCGGGGGGACCTACGAGCAGTACTTC
NA	NA	TRBV11-3	TRBJ1-1	CASSEGGVGKTNTEAFF	TGTGCCAGCAGCGAAGGGGGGGTCGGAAAAACGAACACTGAAGCTTTCTTT
NA	NA	TRBV7-9	TRBJ1-3	CASSLTVAGRRNTIYF	TGTGCCAGCAGCTTAACTGTGGCAGGGCGACGCAACACCATATATTTT
TRBD1	NA	TRBV5-1	TRBJ1-5	CASPAGGRNQPQHF	TGCGCCAGCCCGGCAGGGGGACGAAATCAGCCCCAGCATTTT
NA	NA	TRBV25-1	TRBJ1-2	CASSEVGTYNYGYTF	TGTGCCAGCAGTGAAGTGGGGACATATAACTATGGCTACACCTTC
NA	NA	TRBV5-1	TRBJ2-1	CASSLVGGSSYNEQFF	TGCGCCAGCAGCTTGGTCGGGGGAAGCTCCTACAATGAGCAGTTCTTC
TRBD2	NA	TRBV9	TRBJ2-2	CASSLMGLAGNTGELFF	TGTGCCAGCAGCCTAATGGGACTAGCGGGTAACACCGGGGAGCTGTTTTTT
TRBD1	NA	TRBV7-6	TRBJ1-3	CASSSLESTGGTDTIYF	TGTGCCAGCAGCTCCCTCGAATCGACAGGGGGCACGGACACCATATATTTT
TRBD1	NA	TRBV6-5	TRBJ2-7	CASSYGTGIVGEQYF	TGTGCCAGCAGTTACGGGACAGGGATAGTGGGCGAGCAGTACTTC
TRBD2	NA	TRBV5-5	TRBJ2-7	CASSFSGRAEYEQYF	TGTGCCAGCAGCTTCAGCGGGAGGGCCGAGTACGAGCAGTACTTC
NA	once	TRBV7-2	TRBJ1-5	CASSLGLVGLMGYNQPQHF	TGTGCCAGCAGCTTAGGATTAGTGGGGCTAATGGGTTATAATCAGCCCCAGCATTTT
NA	NA	TRBV18	TRBJ1-6	CASSPPAGANSPLHF	TGTGCCAGCTCACCACCGGCGGGTGCTAATTCACCCCTCCACTTT
NA	NA	TRBV7-9	TRBJ1-4	CASSLAGVDEKLFF	TGTGCCAGCAGCTTAGCAGGGGTGGATGAAAAACTGTTTTTT
NA	NA	TRBV28	TRBJ1-2	CASSLPGTGSVYGYTF	TGTGCCAGCAGTTTACCAGGAACCGGGAGCGTCTATGGCTACACCTTC
NA	NA	TRBV5-1	TRBJ2-2	CASSDGRGDTGELFF	TGCGCCAGCAGCGACGGCAGGGGGGACACCGGGGAGCTGTTTTTT
TRBD1	NA	TRBV3-1/TRBV3-2	TRBJ1-1	CASSLQGANWEAFF	TGTGCCAGCAGCTTACAGGGGGCGAACTGGGAAGCTTTCTTT
TRBD1	NA	TRBV7-9	TRBJ2-1	CASSSGQLVKFF	TGTGCCAGCAGCTCGGGACAGCTCGTAAAGTTCTTC
NA	NA	TRBV7-3	TRBJ1-1	CASSRVGRTEAFF	TGTGCCAGCAGTCGGGTGGGGAGGACTGAAGCTTTCTTT
NA	NA	TRBV12-3/TRBV12-4	TRBJ1-4	CASHVGGKLFF	TGTGCCAGTCATGTGGGGGGAAAACTGTTTTTT
NA	NA	TRBV12-1	TRBJ2-1	CASSFVTLPTGGVYNEQFF	TGTGCCAGCAGCTTTGTCACTTTACCGACAGGGGGGGTATACAATGAGCAGTTCTTC
NA	NA	TRBV19	TRBJ2-1	CASTAAGQQFF	TGTGCCAGTACAGCCGCGGGACAGCAGTTCTTC
TRBD2	NA	TRBV5-1	TRBJ2-3	CASSLGGGASDTQYF	TGCGCCAGCAGCTTGGGCGGGGGAGCCTCAGATACGCAGTATTTT
NA	few	TRBV5-4	TRBJ1-2	CASSPGGLTVYGYTF	TGTGCCAGCAGCCCTGGGGGGTTGACAGTCTATGGCTACACCTTC
NA	NA	TRBV9	TRBJ1-1	CASSVAGENTEAFF	TGTGCCAGCAGCGTAGCAGGGGAGAACACTGAAGCTTTCTTT
NA	NA	TRBV19	TRBJ1-1	CASSIVRGDEAFF	TGTGCCAGTAGTATAGTCCGGGGAGATGAAGCTTTCTTT
NA	few	TRBV19	TRBJ1-1	CASSIVRNTEAFF	TGTGCCAGTAGTATAGTCAGAAACACTGAAGCTTTCTTT
TRBD2	NA	TRBV25-1	TRBJ2-5	CASSVQGGETQYF	TGTGCCAGCAGTGTCCAGGGAGGGGAGACCCAGTACTTC
TRBD2	NA	TRBV7-3	TRBJ2-5	CASSYAAGGTETQYF	TGTGCCAGCAGCTACGCGGCGGGGGGCACGGAGACCCAGTACTTC
TRBD1	once	TRBV5-1	TRBJ2-1	CASSSGTGNNEQFF	TGCGCCAGCAGCTCCGGGACAGGGAACAATGAGCAGTTCTTC
NA	NA	TRBV19	TRBJ1-1	CASSIGRQNTEAFF	TGTGCCAGTAGTATCGGCAGACAGAACACTGAAGCTTTCTTT
TRBD1	NA	TRBV5-4	TRBJ1-6	CASSLEQGDSPLHF	TGTGCCAGCAGCTTGGAACAGGGGGATTCACCCCTCCACTTT
TRBD2	NA	TRBV3-1/TRBV3-2	TRBJ2-3	CASSPRMAGVLSTDTQYF	TGTGCCAGCAGTCCAAGAATGGCGGGGGTGCTCAGCACAGATACGCAGTATTTT
TRBD2	NA	TRBV15	TRBJ2-7	CATSRGASGGAFYEQYF	TGTGCCACCAGCAGAGGGGCTAGCGGGGGGGCCTTCTACGAGCAGTACTTC
NA	NA	TRBV11-2	TRBJ1-2	CASSPPLITGYGYTF	TGTGCCAGCAGCCCCCCCCTCATTACTGGCTATGGCTACACCTTC
NA	NA	TRBV27	TRBJ2-2	CASSFFTVNTGELFF	TGTGCCAGCAGTTTTTTTACGGTGAACACCGGGGAGCTGTTTTTT